This is a list of T cell receptor beta chains from one sample in a study of identical twins. TCRdb independently ran MiXCR on the 5' RACE reads; one entry per CDR3 protein. The sample lists 500,000 or so distinct CDR3 sequences, approximately 22% occurring once. The same sample was also used in a study of T cells expressing NK-cell markers.

Sequenced sample: CD4+ T cells sorted from blood. The receptors come from a woman under 30 in good health. CDR3s include the opening cysteine and the closing phenylalanine or tryptophan. Fields, in order: V gene, J gene, D gene, clone size, CDR3 DNA, CDR3 protein. D genes are given only for firm matches. Expanded clones get a size class; other rows say once, few or many, or leave the size out.

TRBV20-1,TRBJ1-2,-,few,TGCAGTGCCCCCGCGACCCGGGATGGCTACACCTTC,CSAPATRDGYTF
TRBV21-1,TRBJ2-3,-,-,TGTGCCGGAACAACTATCACAGATACGCAGTATTTT,CAGTTITDTQYF
TRBV5-1,TRBJ2-3,-,-,TGCGCCAGCAGCTCGGTAATAGATACGCAGTATTTT,CASSSVIDTQYF
TRBV20-1,TRBJ2-3,-,-,TGCAGTGCTAAGGGAGGCTTGAGCACAGATACGCAGTATTTT,CSAKGGLSTDTQYF
TRBV12-3/TRBV12-4,TRBJ2-1,TRBD2,-,TGTGCCAGCAGCCCCCGAACTAGCGGATTCAATGAGCAGTTCTTC,CASSPRTSGFNEQFF
TRBV3-1,TRBJ2-5,TRBD2,-,TGTGCCAGCAGCCAAGGCCTAGCGGGCACCGAGACCCAGTACTTC,CASSQGLAGTETQYF
TRBV7-8,TRBJ2-1,TRBD1,many,TGTGCCAGCAGACGATATCCCGGGACAGACAATGAGCAGTTCTTC,CASRRYPGTDNEQFF
TRBV10-3,TRBJ2-7,-,-,TGTGCCATCAGTGAGACGACGCGCTCCTACGAGCAGTACTTC,CAISETTRSYEQYF
TRBV12-3/TRBV12-4,TRBJ2-5,TRBD1,many,TGTGCCAGCAGTTTCGACAGGGGGGGAGAGACCCAGTACTTC,CASSFDRGGETQYF
TRBV10-3,TRBJ2-1,TRBD2,few,TGTGCCTCACGGCCCAGCCTAGCGGGGGGGTCCTACAATGAGCAGTTCTTC,CASRPSLAGGSYNEQFF
TRBV6-1,TRBJ1-2,-,few,TGTGCCAGCAGTACCCGCGTCACAGGGAACTATGGCTACACCTTC,CASSTRVTGNYGYTF
TRBV5-1,TRBJ2-7,-,-,TGCGCCAGCAGCCAATTACAGGGCACCTACGAGCAGTACTTC,CASSQLQGTYEQYF
TRBV6-5,TRBJ2-7,TRBD2,few,TGTGCCAGCAGTTTCCTCATCCCGGGACTAGACCCCTACGAGCAGTACTTC,CASSFLIPGLDPYEQYF
TRBV11-2,TRBJ2-7,TRBD1,-,TGTGCCAGCAGCGCTATCTGGACAGGGGTTTATGAGCAGTACTTC,CASSAIWTGVYEQYF
TRBV7-3,TRBJ2-1,-,-,TGTGCCAGCAGCTCAGGGATGGGGCGTGAGCAGTTCTTC,CASSSGMGREQFF
TRBV12-3/TRBV12-4,TRBJ1-5,-,few,TGTGCCAGCAGCCTTTTGACAGATCAGCCCCAGCATTTT,CASSLLTDQPQHF
TRBV20-1,TRBJ1-1,-,few,TGCAGTGCCAGACAGGACCCCACTGAAGCTTTCTTT,CSARQDPTEAFF
TRBV6-1,TRBJ2-5,TRBD2,-,TGTGCCAGCAGCCAGACTAGCGGGGGGGCCGTAAAGATGATCGAGACCCAGTACTTC,CASSQTSGGAVKMIETQYF
TRBV12-3/TRBV12-4,TRBJ1-2,-,-,TGTGCCACCTGCCAAGGAGGATATTCTAACTATGGCTACACCTTC,CATCQGGYSNYGYTF
TRBV7-9,TRBJ2-3,-,many,TGTGCCAGCAGCTTAAGCATTGATACGCAGTATTTT,CASSLSIDTQYF
TRBV6-1,TRBJ1-1,-,few,TGTGCCAGCACTCGAGGGGGTGGAAACACTGAAGCTTTCTTT,CASTRGGGNTEAFF
TRBV7-2,TRBJ2-2,-,-,TGTGCCAGCAGACAAGGTCGGGGGCGATCCGGGGAGCTGTTTTTT,CASRQGRGRSGELFF
TRBV6-5,TRBJ1-1,-,-,TGTGCCAGCAGTTACGCATGGCAGGCCAACACTGAAGCTTTCTTT,CASSYAWQANTEAFF
TRBV5-5,TRBJ1-1,-,-,TGTGCCAGCAGCCCAAGATTTGGGAACACTGAAGCTTTCTTT,CASSPRFGNTEAFF
TRBV20-1,TRBJ2-7,TRBD2,few,TGCAGTGCGGAACCCTTAGGAGCGGGGGCCTACGAGCAGTACTTC,CSAEPLGAGAYEQYF
TRBV20-1,TRBJ2-1,-,-,TGCAGTGCTGGTGTGTCGGGGGTTAAGTATGAGCAGTTCTTC,CSAGVSGVKYEQFF
TRBV3-1,TRBJ2-7,TRBD2,-,TGTGCCAGCACCCCGAGATTAGGACTAGCGGGAGTTTATGAGCAGTACTTC,CASTPRLGLAGVYEQYF
TRBV20-1,TRBJ1-2,-,-,TGCAGTGCTAGAGAAGCAGGGTTGGACTATGGCTACACCTTC,CSAREAGLDYGYTF
TRBV5-5,TRBJ2-3,-,-,TGTGCCAGCAGCTCTGACAGGGGAGGGGATACGCAGTATTTT,CASSSDRGGDTQYF
TRBV5-5,TRBJ1-1,-,-,TGTGCCAGCAGCTCGACAGTCAACCTCGAAGCTTTCTTT,CASSSTVNLEAFF
TRBV7-2,TRBJ2-7,-,few,TGTGCCAGCAGCTTAGGAACCGGAGGAGTCTACGAGCAGTACTTC,CASSLGTGGVYEQYF
TRBV10-3,TRBJ1-2,-,-,TGTGCCATCAGTGATGAGGGTAGAGAAGATGGCTACACCTTC,CAISDEGREDGYTF
TRBV28,TRBJ2-7,-,many,TGTGCCAGCAGTCCCCCAGGGAGCTCCTACGAGCAGTACTTC,CASSPPGSSYEQYF
TRBV29-1,TRBJ2-1,TRBD1,-,TGCAGCGCCGAGAAGGGGACAGGGATCAATGAGCAGTTCTTC,CSAEKGTGINEQFF
TRBV20-1,TRBJ1-1,-,many,TGCAGTGCTGCCCGCGGCGTGAACACTGAAGCTTTCTTT,CSAARGVNTEAFF
TRBV3-1,TRBJ2-7,TRBD1,-,TGTGCCAGCAGCCGCCTTAACCGGGACAGAGCCACCTACGAGCAGTACTTC,CASSRLNRDRATYEQYF
TRBV12-5,TRBJ2-7,-,few,TGTGCTAGTGGTTCACAGGGGCGGGGGGAGCAGTACTTC,CASGSQGRGEQYF
TRBV6-5,TRBJ2-7,-,few,TGTGCCAGCAGTTTACCGGGCCACTACGAGCAGTACTTC,CASSLPGHYEQYF
TRBV20-1,TRBJ2-7,-,few,TGCAGTGTCATCCCGACTAGTTCCTACGAGCAGTACTTC,CSVIPTSSYEQYF
TRBV20-1,TRBJ2-3,TRBD2,few,TGCAGTGCTAGAGTCAAGAGAGGCGGGAGGGCTAGCGCAGATACGCAGTATTTT,CSARVKRGGRASADTQYF
TRBV7-9,TRBJ1-1,-,few,TGTGCCAGCAGCCAGGACTGGAACACTGAAGCTTTCTTT,CASSQDWNTEAFF
TRBV4-3,TRBJ2-7,TRBD2,few,TGCGCCAGCAGGAAGGGACTAGCGGGCCCCTACGAGCAGTACTTC,CASRKGLAGPYEQYF
TRBV15,TRBJ2-2,-,many,TGTGCCACCAGCGACCCCGTGAACACCGGGGAGCTGTTTTTT,CATSDPVNTGELFF
TRBV29-1,TRBJ2-3,-,-,TGCAGCGTTGAGTCGGTAGCGGCAGATACGCAGTATTTT,CSVESVAADTQYF
TRBV20-1,TRBJ2-5,TRBD1,-,TGCAGTGTAGGCCAGGGACAGGTGGAGACCCAGTACTTC,CSVGQGQVETQYF
TRBV20-1,TRBJ2-3,-,-,TGCAGTGCCCAAAGGGCGGGACCCACAGATACGCAGTATTTT,CSAQRAGPTDTQYF
TRBV12-5,TRBJ2-6,-,few,TGTGCTAGTGATGGCTCTGGGGCCAACGTCCTGACTTTC,CASDGSGANVLTF
TRBV5-5,TRBJ2-3,TRBD2,few,TGTGCCAGCAGCCTGCTCAGCGGGAGCGATACGCAGTATTTT,CASSLLSGSDTQYF
TRBV4-3,TRBJ2-3,TRBD2,many,TGCGCCAGCAGCCAAGGATCTAGCGGGAGGCCAGGGGTCACAGATACGCAGTATTTT,CASSQGSSGRPGVTDTQYF
TRBV7-8,TRBJ2-7,-,-,TGTGCCAGCGGCGACAGATTCTACGAGCAGTACTTC,CASGDRFYEQYF
TRBV9,TRBJ1-1,-,few,TGTGCCAGCAGCGGCAGTGCAGGCTCGGGCACTGAAGCTTTCTTT,CASSGSAGSGTEAFF